Listed here are 18 T cell receptor beta chains from one sample, sequenced in a study of blood T cell repertoires in COVID-19. Data came from immunoSEQ multiplex PCR; TCRdb stores just in-frame clones and leaves some out. The sample holds about 96,000 clones, approximately 84% seen once. The sequencing input was peripheral blood. The receptors shown here come from a woman aged 60 to 75 with acute or convalescent COVID-19.

V gene TRBV5-4 combines with J gene TRBJ1-6; perhaps TRBD1 as D (6 bases). Germline lookup yields CDR1 SGHNT and CDR2 YYREEE (reference sequence). V dropped 3 bases and J dropped 5 bases, with 9 bases sitting between them. This CDR3 is built from 14 residues. The CDR3 DNA is TGTGCCAGCAGCTCAAGGACAGATAATTCACCCCTCCACTTT. It yields the protein CASSSRTDNSPLHF.

The V gene is TRBV10-1, the J gene TRBJ1-1; 12 nucleotides match TRBD1. With V trimmed by 7 bases and J by 0 bases, 3 bases remained unmatched. Germline lookup yields CDR1 WNHNN and CDR2 SYGVQD (reference sequence). This CDR3 is 15 amino acids long. The CDR3 sequence is CASTGQGAVNTEAFF. In DNA form, the CDR3 reads TGCGCCAGCACGGGACAGGGGGCGGTGAACACTGAAGCTTTCTTT.

This clone was counted only a few times. J is TRBJ2-5 and V is TRBV11-2; maybe TRBD2 (7 bases). V was cut by 3 bases and J by 1 base, with 15 bases left in between. Germline V lookup: CDR1 SGHAT, CDR2 FQNNGV. The CDR3 is 16 residues long. The CDR3 nucleotides read TGTGCCAGCAGCTTCCCCTTGGGGGGGCCCCAAGAGACCCAGTACTTC. Its protein is CASSFPLGGPQETQYF.

In its sample, this clone was seen a few times. The sample has other DNA sequences that encode this CDR3 too. The rearrangement joins TRBV12-3 or TRBV12-4 to TRBJ1-2; D gene ambiguous. The CDR3 consists of 13 residues. V dropped 5 bases and J dropped 0 bases, with 7 bases sitting between them. CDR3 region: CASSLDSNYGYTF. The CDR3 nucleotides read TGTGCCAGCAGTCTGGACTCTAACTATGGCTACACCTTC.

This clone was observed a single time. The chain joins TRBV19 to TRBJ1-1; weak D call: TRBD1 (5 bases). This CDR3 contains 13 residues. V lost 4 bases and J lost 10, with 16 bases in between. Germline loops: CDR1 LNHDA, CDR2 SQIVND (reference sequence). The CDR3 DNA reads as TGTGCCAGTAGTACCATAAGGAGGGGCACAGCTTTCTTT. It yields the protein CASSTIRRGTAFF. Supplemented by reference TRBV19 and TRBJ1-1, the full variable domain reads DGGITQSPKYLFRKEGQNVTLSCEQNLNHDAMYWYRQDPGQGLRLIYYSQIVNDFQKGDIAEGYSVSREKKESFPLTVTSAQKNPTAFYLCASSTIRRGTAFFGQGTRLTVV.

V is TRBV7-2 and J is TRBJ1-2, with D unclear. Germline V gene data show CDR1 as SGHTA and CDR2 as FQGNSA. The V gene lost 5 bases and the J gene lost 0 bases, with 19 bases spanning the gap. This CDR3 has 17 amino acids. CDR3 sequence (DNA): TGTGCCAGCAGCCTCTTTATAGTTTCCGGGGCTAACTATGGCTACACCTTC. Protein: CASSLFIVSGANYGYTF.

V usage is TRBV30 and J usage is TRBJ2-7; possibly TRBD2 for D (7 bases). The CDR3 totals 15 residues. Germline V gene lookup returns CDR1 GTSNPN and CDR2 SVGIG (reference sequence). The V gene lost 4 bases and the J gene lost 3 bases, with 19 bases spanning the gap. The CDR3 DNA reads as TGTGCCTGGAAGGTGGGGGGGGGCACGGACTACGAGCAGTACTTC. Amino acid sequence: CAWKVGGGTDYEQYF.

V usage is TRBV21-1 and J usage is TRBJ1-2; the table's D call TRBD1 went unverified against the DNA. TRBV21-1 is recorded as a pseudogene. The CDR3 loop spans 15 amino acids. The CDR3 coding sequence is TGTGCCAGCAGCAAAGGGGACAGGGGGAACTATGGCTACACCTTC. Translation: CASSKGDRGNYGYTF.

This chain joins TRBV30 and TRBJ1-2; TRBD1 matches at 9 bases. The CDR3 loop spans 13 amino acids. Germline trimming cut 2 bases from V and 7 bases from J; bases unmatched to any gene: 5. Germline lookup yields CDR1 GTSNPN and CDR2 SVGIG (reference sequence). In DNA, the CDR3 is TGTGCCTGGAGTATAAACAGGGGGCTTGGCTACACCTTC. Translating it yields CAWSINRGLGYTF.

The chain links TRBV10-1 to TRBJ2-1; 7 nucleotides agree with TRBD2. Germline CDR1 and CDR2: WNHNN and SYGVQD (reference sequence). Losses at the gene ends were 8 bases for V and 4 bases for J; bases not matched to a gene: 5. This CDR3 region has 13 residues. CDR3 DNA sequence: TGCGCCAGCGGGGGGGGATCGTACAATGAGCAGTTCTTC. This sequence encodes CASGGGSYNEQFF.

V and J are TRBV27 and TRBJ1-2; D is perhaps TRBD1 (6 bases). The CDR3 is 14 residues long. V lost 3 bases and J 7 bases, leaving 15 bases between the germline ends. Germline CDR1 reads MNHEY; CDR2 reads SMNVEV (reference sequence). CDR3 sequence: CASSLNRASVGYTF. The CDR3, as DNA: TGTGCCAGCAGTTTGAACAGGGCGTCGGTTGGCTACACCTTC.

This clone was seen just once. CDR3 nucleotides: TGTGCCAGCAGCTGGCGGACTAGCGGGCTTCACAATGAGCAGTTCTTC. Encoded protein: CASSWRTSGLHNEQFF. This chain connects TRBV7-2 to TRBJ2-1; 11 nucleotides line up with TRBD2. Germline CDR1 reads SGHTA; CDR2 reads FQGNSA. Unmatched junction bases numbered 7, after V lost 4 bases and J lost 5 bases. This CDR3 contains 16 residues.

The chain links TRBV2 to TRBJ2-3; TRBD2 agrees at 15 bases. Germline lookup yields CDR1 SNHLY and CDR2 FYNNEI. There are 16 residues in the CDR3. Trimming removed 4 bases from V and 7 bases from J; junction bases left unmatched: 6. For the CDR3, the DNA is TGTGCCAGCAGTGGTGGACTAGCGGGGGGGCCTAATACGCAGTATTTT. It codes for CASSGGLAGGPNTQYF.

This chain joins TRBV28 and TRBJ2-5; 13 bases map to TRBD2. The CDR3 has 16 residues. Trimming at V came to 6 bases and at J to 4 bases, leaving 8 bases not matched to a gene. In germline, CDR1 is MDHEN, CDR2 SYDVKM. This CDR3 reads CASSGLAGARPETQYF. The CDR3 DNA reads TGTGCCAGCAGCGGACTAGCGGGGGCCAGACCAGAGACCCAGTACTTC.

The rearrangement uses TRBV6-5 and TRBJ1-1; the D gene is possibly TRBD1 (5 bases). With 7 bases removed from V and 2 bases from J, the gap between germline ends came to 14 bases. The CDR3 spans 14 residues. Looked up from germline, CDR1 is MNHEY and CDR2 is SVGAGI. The CDR3 loop reads CASNTRVGNTEAFF. The CDR3 region has the DNA TGTGCCAGCAACACCAGGGTCGGCAACACTGAAGCTTTCTTT.

The chain links TRBV19 to TRBJ2-3, with 10 bases that match TRBD1. Unmatched junction bases numbered 3, after V lost 3 bases and J lost 3 bases. The germline V gene encodes CDR1 LNHDA and CDR2 SQIVND (reference sequence). The CDR3 extends over 15 amino acids. The CDR3 bases are TGTGCCAGTAGTATGGGGGGACAGGGGACAGATACGCAGTATTTT. Its protein product is CASSMGGQGTDTQYF.

The chain has TRBV14 and TRBJ1-4, with D hard to call. Germline loops: CDR1 SGHDN, CDR2 FVKESK. The CDR3 consists of 15 residues. The V end lost 2 bases, the J end lost 6 bases, and 13 bases lay between the germline ends. CDR3 bases: TGTGCCAGCAGCCAATTATTCGGAGGTCATGAAAAACTGTTTTTT. It codes for CASSQLFGGHEKLFF.

This clone has a single count. The V call is TRBV12-3 or TRBV12-4, the J call TRBJ1-5; D remains unclear. This CDR3 comprises 13 residues. V shed 2 bases and J shed 7 bases, with 9 bases lying between them. The CDR3 sequence: CASSLSGRQPQHF. CDR3 nucleotide sequence: TGTGCCAGCAGTTTAAGCGGGCGCCAGCCCCAGCATTTT.